This T cell receptor (beta chain) was found in a study of shared clonotypes between healthy human individuals. Whole-study context: Aged between 18 and 49, the donors were a couple of women and a few men.

Notes on this clone: Its antigen is not known.

Libraries were prepared by immunoSEQ multiplex PCR; TCRdb keeps only in-frame clonotypes and omits some of them. The sample includes about 2.4 million clones, approximately 94% of them seen just once. Study-wide results and limits: Sampling was confined to blood; repertoires within tissues likely differ. It was observed that roughly 5.5% of naive CD4 clonotypes were shared across a few donors. How much donors shared clonotypes was expected to be affected by sequencing depth.

V was clipped by 6 bases and J by 6 bases; unmatched bases: 6. The germline CDR1 and CDR2 sequences are SNHLY and FYNNEI. This CDR3 is 15 amino acids long. This TCR derives from a man aged 18 to 30 in good health. Some clones in this sample may be carry-over from other donors' samples. V and J are TRBV2 and TRBJ1-4; 11 bases line up with TRBD1. The sequenced material came from naive CD4+ T cells from PBMCs. Subset: CD45RA+ positively selected. The DNA for the CDR3 is TGTGCCAGCAGGGACAGGGGGCAAGCTTATGAAAAACTGTTTTTT. Protein product: CASRDRGQAYEKLFF.